Following are 16 T cell receptor beta chains from one sample sequenced in a study of shared clonotypes between healthy human individuals. Selected positively for CCR7 and CD45RO-negative, naive CD8 cells excluded terminally differentiated effector memory CD45RA+ cells. Assay used: immunoSEQ multiplex PCR; TCRdb lists only in-frame clones, some missing. The sample yields around 2,000,000 clones, 90% to 95% seen once. Sequenced sample: naive CD8+ T cells from PBMCs. These receptors were obtained from a man in his late teens or twenties in good health. Some clones in this sample may be carry-over from other donors' samples.

This rearrangement joins TRBV28 to TRBJ1-1, with D maybe TRBD1 (5 bases). Germline V CDR1 and CDR2: MDHEN, SYDVKM. The CDR3 consists of 13 residues. V was trimmed by 4 bases and J by 4 bases, leaving 10 bases between them. CDR3 sequence: CASSYDRGTEAFF. CDR3 coding DNA: TGTGCCAGCAGTTACGACAGAGGCACTGAAGCTTTCTTT.

The rearrangement uses TRBV28 and TRBJ2-3; a weak D match, TRBD1 (6 bases). Germline V gene data show CDR1 as MDHEN and CDR2 as SYDVKM. Trimming removed 3 bases from V and 2 bases from J, with 18 bases in between. The CDR3 runs 17 residues. In nucleotides, the CDR3 is TGTGCCAGCAGTTTCGGGACAAGACGCAGATCCACAGATACGCAGTATTTT. Translated, it gives CASSFGTRRRSTDTQYF.

This chain uses TRBV29-1 with TRBJ2-1; D is unclear. Germline lookup yields CDR1 SQVTM and CDR2 ANQGSEA. This CDR3 has 9 amino acids. Trimming left V 7 bases short and J 10 bases short, with 8 bases between. CDR3: CSGGREQFF. CDR3 sequence (DNA): TGCAGCGGAGGTCGGGAGCAGTTCTTC.

The chain has TRBV4-1 and TRBJ2-1, with D perhaps assigned TRBD1 or TRBD2 (5 bases each). CDR1 MGHRA and CDR2 YSYEKL come from the germline V gene. CDR3 size: 17 residues. V shed 8 bases and J shed 0 bases, with 20 bases lying between them. Written as DNA, the CDR3 is TGCGCCAGCCGCGGGTTTATGGGGGAGAGCTCCTACAATGAGCAGTTCTTC. It is translated as CASRGFMGESSYNEQFF.

This clone was found a few times. The chain links TRBV10-1 to TRBJ1-1, with a possible D match to TRBD1 (6 bases). This CDR3 comprises 12 residues. Trimming removed 3 bases from V and 7 bases from J, with 9 bases in between. Germline V lookup: CDR1 WNHNN, CDR2 SYGVQD (reference sequence). The CDR3 sequence: CASSDRGGEAFF. In DNA, the CDR3 is TGCGCCAGCAGTGACAGGGGAGGTGAAGCTTTCTTT.

This chain uses TRBV27 with TRBJ2-2, with D maybe TRBD2 (6 bases). Per germline, CDR1 MNHEY and CDR2 SMNVEV (reference sequence). The CDR3 has 16 residues. Trimming pared 5 bases from V and 4 bases from J, leaving 17 bases between. The DNA for the CDR3 is TGTGCCAGCAGTCTAGGACGGAGGGGCCCCACCGGGGAGCTGTTTTTT. Its translation: CASSLGRRGPTGELFF.

This chain joins TRBV28 and TRBJ1-2; 7 bases map to TRBD1. Looked up from germline, CDR1 is MDHEN and CDR2 is SYDVKM. V lost 7 bases to trimming and J lost 4 bases; unmatched junction nucleotides: 12. This CDR3 is built from 15 residues. CDR3 DNA: TGTGCCAGCACCCAGGGGGGTTGGGGTTCCTATGGCTACACCTTC. Encoded protein: CASTQGGWGSYGYTF.

V usage is TRBV10-3 and J usage is TRBJ1-2; 7 positions match TRBD1. Germline V CDR1 and CDR2: ENHRY, SYGVKD. V shed 6 bases, J shed 10 bases, and the junction held 14 bases outside the gene matches. This CDR3 comprises 14 residues. The CDR3 sequence: CAIRTGDRVNVYTF. For the CDR3, the DNA is TGTGCCATCAGGACCGGGGACAGAGTAAATGTCTACACCTTC.

This rearrangement joins TRBV11-2 to TRBJ2-7, with 7 positions matching TRBD1. This CDR3 region has 14 residues. V lost 2 bases and J lost 2; bases outside the gene matches: 3. The germline gives CDR1 SGHAT, CDR2 FQNNGV. In DNA form, the CDR3 reads TGTGCCAGCAGCTTACTGACAGGGACCTACGAGCAGTACTTC. The encoded protein is CASSLLTGTYEQYF.

The chain uses TRBV18 and TRBJ2-7; TRBD2 might be the D (5 bases). Germline CDR1 reads KGHSH; CDR2 reads LQKENI. The CDR3 is made up of 12 amino acids. V lost 5 bases and J 4 bases, leaving 9 bases between the germline ends. The CDR3 region has the DNA TGTGCCAGCTCAGGGGAGAGATACGAGCAGTACTTC. It yields the protein CASSGERYEQYF. Drawing the rest from reference TRBV18 and TRBJ2-7, the complete variable domain is NAGVMQNPRHLVRRRGQEARLRCSPMKGHSHVYWYRQLPEEGLKFMVYLQKENIIDESGMPKERFSAEFPKEGPSILRIQQVVRGDSAAYFCASSGERYEQYFGPGTRLTVT.

V and J are TRBV30 and TRBJ2-1; D gene unclear. Germline lookup yields CDR1 GTSNPN and CDR2 SVGIG (reference sequence). The ends were cut back, 4 bases at V and 0 bases at J, with 10 bases in the middle. The CDR3 covers 14 residues. The DNA for the CDR3 is TGTGCCTGGAATCACCGGAGCTCCTACAATGAGCAGTTCTTC. Translation: CAWNHRSSYNEQFF.

This clone is a singleton in its sample. This rearrangement joins TRBV5-6 to TRBJ2-2; either TRBD1 or TRBD2 may supply D (5 bases each). The CDR3 extends over 17 amino acids. The germline V and J ends were trimmed by 3 bases and 6 bases, with 21 bases remaining between them. Per the germline V gene, CDR1 is SGHDT and CDR2 is YYEEEE. This chain's CDR3 is CASSSTNEGTGAGELFF. CDR3 bases: TGTGCCAGCAGCTCGACGAACGAGGGGACCGGCGCCGGGGAGCTGTTTTTT.

This chain links TRBV4-1 with TRBJ2-3, with D perhaps being TRBD1 or TRBD2 (5 bases each). This CDR3 has 15 residues. Germline V gene data show CDR1 as MGHRA and CDR2 as YSYEKL. V lost 2 bases to trimming and J lost 8 bases, with 17 bases between them. The CDR3 sequence is CASSQWGAGPVTQYF. The CDR3 DNA sequence: TGCGCCAGCAGCCAATGGGGAGCAGGGCCGGTTACGCAGTATTTT.

J is TRBJ1-5 and V is TRBV6-6; D is undetermined. The CDR3 consists of 14 residues. The V gene lost 5 bases and the J gene lost 6 bases, with 14 bases spanning the gap. From germline, CDR1 is MNHNY and CDR2 SVGAGI (reference sequence). CDR3 in DNA: TGTGCCAGCAGTCCCCTGTCAGGAGCTCAGCCCCAGCATTTT. Its protein product is CASSPLSGAQPQHF.

J is TRBJ1-1 and V is TRBV5-1, with a tentative D call TRBD1 (5 bases). The CDR3 is 12 residues long. The germline V gene has CDR1 SGHRS and CDR2 YFSETQ. V lost 3 bases and J 6 bases, leaving 9 bases between the germline ends. CDR3 nucleotides: TGCGCCAGCAGCTACGGGGCGGCTGAAGCTTTCTTT. Translated: CASSYGAAEAFF.

This clone is a singleton in its sample. This rearrangement joins TRBV27 to TRBJ1-5; weak D call: TRBD1 (6 bases). The germline V and J ends were trimmed by 5 bases and 6 bases, with 14 bases remaining between them. This CDR3 is built from 14 residues. CDR1 and CDR2 from the germline V gene are MNHEY and SMNVEV (reference sequence). The CDR3 nucleotides read TGTGCCAGCAGTCTACAGGGACTGGCTCAGCCCCAGCATTTT. This codes for CASSLQGLAQPQHF.